This section outlines one TCR beta chain sequence together with its context. This specimen comes from a study of blood T cell repertoires in COVID-19. Those enrolled, adults aged roughly 18 to 89 years, came from around 24 US areas. The CDR3 runs to 20 residues. Germline V lookup: CDR1 LGHNA, CDR2 YSLEER. Trimming removed 2 bases from V and 2 bases from J; junction bases left unmatched: 13. Source study methods: Reference gene primers were amplified, and this amplification served to estimate nucleated cell counts. Using immunoSEQ multiplex PCR, the repertoire was profiled, and TCRdb retains in-frame clones only, with some absent. That table furnishes V, J and clone size, whereas the DNA furnished D and trimming. In the table there are some 150,000 clones, around 87% of which are singletons.

This receptor was obtained from a woman in her thirties with acute COVID-19. Sample: PBMCs or T cells enriched from blood (not recorded which). The chain employs TRBV4-3 and TRBJ2-6, with TRBD1 matching over 9 bases. This CDR3 is CASSQQPPGQGYAGANVLTF. The CDR3 coding sequence is TGCGCCAGCAGCCAACAACCCCCGGGACAGGGATATGCTGGGGCCAACGTCCTGACTTTC.